Listed below are T cell receptor beta chains from one sample, sequenced in a study of cytomegalovirus exposure and HLA in healthy donors. TCRdb's copy holds only in-frame clones and misses some; the assay was immunoSEQ multiplex PCR. The profile covers approximately 200,000 clones, with approximately 87% appearing a single time and 1.3% taken by the ten largest. Sequencing used PBMCs. All receptors derive from a human donor in good health. The CDR3 runs from the conserved cysteine through the conserved F or W. The order of the fields is clone size, V gene, J gene, D gene, CDR3 DNA, CDR3 protein. A D gene is named only where the DNA matches it firmly. Clone size, where shown, is once, few, many, or a class for clones that have expanded.

>.|TRBV19|TRBJ2-3|TRBD2
TGTGCCAGTAGGAGGTTAGCGGGAGATACGCAGTATTTT
CASRRLAGDTQYF
>.|TRBV6-5|TRBJ2-7|TRBD1
TGTGCCAGCAGTTACGCGACAGGGAATCGTCTTCACGAGCAGTACTTC
CASSYATGNRLHEQYF
>.|TRBV9|TRBJ2-1|.
TGTGCCAGCAGCGAGTCCCCTCAGGTCTCCTACAATGAGCAGTTCTTC
CASSESPQVSYNEQFF
>.|TRBV11-2|TRBJ2-3|TRBD2
TGTGCCAGCAGCGGAATATGGCGGGAGCAGGTTACGGGGCAGTATTTT
CASSGIWREQVTGQYF
>once|TRBV27|TRBJ2-4|.
TGTGCCAGCAGTTTAGGAGGGTTGGCCAAAAACATTCAGTACTTC
CASSLGGLAKNIQYF
>once|TRBV10-1|TRBJ2-7|TRBD1
TGCGCCAGCAGTGGAAACCCCGGGACAGGGGGCACCCTTCGGGAGCAGTACTTC
CASSGNPGTGGTLREQYF
>.|TRBV19|TRBJ1-1|.
TGTGCCAGTAGTATAGATATCAGGGGCGACACTGAAGCTTTCTTT
CASSIDIRGDTEAFF
>.|TRBV7-9|TRBJ1-1|TRBD1
TGTGCCAGCAGTCGAGGGACAGGGAATACTAGGGACACTGAAGCTTTCTTT
CASSRGTGNTRDTEAFF
>.|TRBV7-5|TRBJ2-5|.
TGTGCCAGAAGCTTTAGCGGGAGCCCCGAGACCCAGTACTTC
CARSFSGSPETQYF
>.|TRBV2|TRBJ2-2|.
TGTGCCGGATCCCCTTCACACAGAGCGAACACCGGGGAGCTGTTTTTT
CAGSPSHRANTGELFF
>.|TRBV7-9|TRBJ2-3|.
TGTGCCAGCAGCCTAACGCAGGGGCCAACTATAACAGATACGCAGTATTTT
CASSLTQGPTITDTQYF
>.|TRBV4-2|TRBJ2-5|TRBD2
TGTGCCAGCAGCCAAGATGACTTAGCGGGAGGTGAGACCCAGTACTTC
CASSQDDLAGGETQYF
>.|TRBV4-1|TRBJ1-5|TRBD1
TGCGCCAGCAGCCAAGCCGCCAGGGGGCACGGCAATCAGCCCCAGCATTTT
CASSQAARGHGNQPQHF
>.|TRBV7-9|TRBJ1-2|TRBD1
TGTGCCAGCAGCCCGGACAGGGGGCGAAGCTATGGCTACACCTTC
CASSPDRGRSYGYTF
>.|TRBV28|TRBJ2-7|TRBD1
TGTGCCAGCAGCCCGGGACAGGGTCCCTACGAGCAGTACTTC
CASSPGQGPYEQYF
>.|TRBV27|TRBJ2-5|TRBD1
TGTGCCAGCAGTTATGGGACAGGGGGCCCACAAGAGACCCAGTACTTC
CASSYGTGGPQETQYF
>once|TRBV25-1|TRBJ2-2|.
TGTGCCAGCAGTGAATCGTACACCGGGGAGCTGTTTTTT
CASSESYTGELFF
>.|TRBV28|TRBJ2-7|TRBD1
TGTGCCAGCAGTTTAGGGTTCAGGGGGCCCTACGAGCAGTACTTC
CASSLGFRGPYEQYF
>.|TRBV4-2|TRBJ1-2|.
TGTGCCAGCAGCCAAGATCTGGCCGTTTATGGCTACACCTTC
CASSQDLAVYGYTF
>.|TRBV5-1|TRBJ1-1|.
TGCGCCAGCAGCATTGCGGGACGGGAGAACACTGAAGCTTTCTTT
CASSIAGRENTEAFF
>few|TRBV6-4|TRBJ2-1|.
TGTGCCAGCAGTGACTCAGGAGTATCTGAGCAGTTCTTC
CASSDSGVSEQFF
>.|TRBV7-9|TRBJ2-5|TRBD1
TGTTCCAGCAGCTGGACAGGGATGGAGGAGACCCAGTACTTC
CSSSWTGMEETQYF
>.|TRBV15|TRBJ1-5|.
TGTGCCACCAGTAGAGGCCAAGGGGGAAGCAATCAGCCCCAGCATTTT
CATSRGQGGSNQPQHF
>.|TRBV7-8|TRBJ2-7|.
TGTGCCAGCAGCTTACAGCCGGGAAACTCCTACGAGCAGTACTTC
CASSLQPGNSYEQYF
>.|TRBV6-5|TRBJ2-7|TRBD1
TGTGCCAGCAGTCCCGGGACAGGCCCGTTCTACGAGCAGTACTTC
CASSPGTGPFYEQYF
>.|TRBV18|TRBJ1-2|.
TGTGCCAGCTCACCAATTGAACACACAGCAGGCTATGGCTACACCTTC
CASSPIEHTAGYGYTF
>.|TRBV28|TRBJ1-5|.
TGTGCCAGCAGTTTAAAACGGAGCAATCAGCCCCAGCATTTT
CASSLKRSNQPQHF
>once|TRBV28|TRBJ1-5|.
TGTGCCAGCAGTTCTAGCACGATTCTTCATCAGCCCCAGCATTTT
CASSSSTILHQPQHF
>.|TRBV19|TRBJ2-2|TRBD1
TGTGCCAGTAGAGATCGGGACAGGGGGCATACCGGGGAGCTGTTTTTT
CASRDRDRGHTGELFF
>.|TRBV13|TRBJ2-1|TRBD2
TGTGCCAGCAGCCCCCCGACTAGCGGATACAATGAGCAGTTCTTC
CASSPPTSGYNEQFF
>.|TRBV7-2|TRBJ2-2|.
TGTGCCAGCAGCTTAAGGGGGTTCGACACCGGGGAGCTGTTTTTT
CASSLRGFDTGELFF
>few|TRBV27|TRBJ2-1|.
TGTGCCAGCAGTTTATCGGCTAGACCTCTCTCGGGCAATGAGCAGTTCTTC
CASSLSARPLSGNEQFF
>.|TRBV7-2|TRBJ2-7|.
TGTGCCAGCAGCTCCTATTTGAGGAACGAGGTCGGATTC
CASSSYLRNEVGF
>.|TRBV29-1|TRBJ1-4|TRBD1
TGCAGCGTTGGGACAGGGTATAGGAGTGAAAAACTGTTTTTT
CSVGTGYRSEKLFF
>.|TRBV15|TRBJ2-3|.
TGTGCCACCGTGGATCGGGGGAGGGGGGATACGCAGTATTTT
CATVDRGRGDTQYF
>.|TRBV7-9|TRBJ1-1|.
TGTGCCAGCAGCTCAGGGGTTTATGACACTGAAGCTTTCTTT
CASSSGVYDTEAFF
>.|TRBV15|TRBJ1-1|.
TGTGCCACCAGCAGAGATGCGGTGAACACTGAAGCTTTCTTT
CATSRDAVNTEAFF
>.|TRBV6-6|TRBJ2-7|TRBD2
TGTGCCAGCAGTTACCCTAGCGGGAGGGCCTCCTACGAGCAGTACTTC
CASSYPSGRASYEQYF
>.|TRBV27|TRBJ2-7|TRBD1
TGTGCCAGCAGACCCGGGACAGGGGGGTCCTACGAGCAGTACTTC
CASRPGTGGSYEQYF
>.|TRBV5-1|TRBJ2-4|.
TGCGCCAGCAGCTTGGCGACAGCCCCTATAGCCAAAAACATTCAGTACTTC
CASSLATAPIAKNIQYF
>.|TRBV14|TRBJ2-1|TRBD2
TGTGCCAGCAGAAAGGGGCTAGGGAGGGCAGGGTCAAATGAGCAGTTCTTC
CASRKGLGRAGSNEQFF